The sequence of this T cell receptor beta chain was determined in a study of identifying expanded T cells in peripheral blood. The method was immunoSEQ multiplex PCR; TCRdb's version includes in-frame clones alone and lacks a portion of them. Here the sample spans about 80,000 clones, over 80% being singletons. Germline assignment: CDR1 SQVTM and CDR2 ANQGSEA. V dropped 5 bases and J dropped 4 bases, with 15 bases sitting between them. The CDR3 totals 13 residues. The chain uses TRBV29-1 and TRBJ2-7, with D possibly TRBD1 on 5 matching bases. The sequence was collected from a person aged 18 to 75 in good health. Input material: blood. CDR3 bases: TGCAGCGTTCTGACAGACCCCCCATACGAGCAGTACTTC. Translating gives CSVLTDPPYEQYF.